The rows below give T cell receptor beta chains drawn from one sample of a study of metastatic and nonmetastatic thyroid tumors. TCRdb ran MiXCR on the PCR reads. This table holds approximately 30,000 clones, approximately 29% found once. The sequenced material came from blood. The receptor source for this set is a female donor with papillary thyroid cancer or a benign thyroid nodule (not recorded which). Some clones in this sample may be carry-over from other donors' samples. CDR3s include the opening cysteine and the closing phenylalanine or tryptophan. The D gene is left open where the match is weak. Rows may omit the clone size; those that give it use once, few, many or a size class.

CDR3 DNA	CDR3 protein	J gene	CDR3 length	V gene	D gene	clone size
TGTGCCAGCAGGTGGGACAATAATTCACCCCTCCACTTT	CASRWDNNSPLHF	TRBJ1-6	13	TRBV6-1	.	medium-sized
TGTGCCAGCAGCCCGACTAGGCGGGCAGATACGCAGTATTTT	CASSPTRRADTQYF	TRBJ2-3	14	TRBV27	.	.
TGTGCCAGTATCGGATGGGGATGTGATGACTATGGCTACACCTTC	CASIGWGCDDYGYTF	TRBJ1-2	15	TRBV25-1	.	.
TGTGCCAGCAGTTCTCTTGGGACAGTTTCCTACGAGCAGTACTTC	CASSSLGTVSYEQYF	TRBJ2-7	15	TRBV27	TRBD1	many
TGTGCCAGCAGTGACGTGAGCGACACCGGGGAGCTGTTTTTT	CASSDVSDTGELFF	TRBJ2-2	14	TRBV6-4	.	.
TGTGCCAGCAGTGATTCCCGGGCCTCCTACGAGCAGTACTTC	CASSDSRASYEQYF	TRBJ2-7	14	TRBV25-1	.	.
TGCGCCAGCAGCGCCAACGTCGCAACTAATGAAAAACTGTTTTTT	CASSANVATNEKLFF	TRBJ1-4	15	TRBV5-1	.	many
TGTGCCAGCAGTTCCCTTGTACCCGGGGCCAACGTCCTGACTTTC	CASSSLVPGANVLTF	TRBJ2-6	15	TRBV12-3/TRBV12-4	.	many
TGCAGTGCTAGTTTGGACAGCCCCTACGAGCAGTACTTC	CSASLDSPYEQYF	TRBJ2-7	13	TRBV20-1	.	.
TGCGCCAGCAGCTCGAGGTCAGGGGACCCACCCACTGAAGCTTTCTTT	CASSSRSGDPPTEAFF	TRBJ1-1	16	TRBV5-1	.	.
TGTGCCAGTAGTCCAGGGTTACTAGCGGGAGCTGATACGCAGTATTTT	CASSPGLLAGADTQYF	TRBJ2-3	16	TRBV19	TRBD2	many
TGTGCCAGCAGTGAATGGTCTAGCACATACGAGAAGTACTTC	CASSEWSSTYEKYF	TRBJ2-7	14	TRBV25-1	.	.
TGTGCCACCAGTGATGTCTATGGAAACACCATATATTTT	CATSDVYGNTIYF	TRBJ1-3	13	TRBV24-1	.	many
TGTGCTAGCAGCTTGTATAGTGGGGCGCAGGAGACCCAGTACTTC	CASSLYSGAQETQYF	TRBJ2-5	15	TRBV7-7	.	many
TGTGCCAGCAGTGAAGGGAGGAGCGGGAGTGATGAGCAGTTCTTC	CASSEGRSGSDEQFF	TRBJ2-1	15	TRBV6-1	TRBD2	many
TGTGCCAGCAGGGCCCCAGCCGGGACAGGGTCCACCGGGGAGCTGTTTTTT	CASRAPAGTGSTGELFF	TRBJ2-2	17	TRBV28	TRBD1	.
TGTGCCACCAGCAGGTCAGATGAGACCCAGTACTTC	CATSRSDETQYF	TRBJ2-5	12	TRBV15	.	many